Presented here are 25 T cell receptor beta chains from one specimen sequenced in a study of shared clonotypes between healthy human individuals. Profiling relied on immunoSEQ multiplex PCR, and the TCRdb table lists in-frame clones only, not all of them. The sample contains some 2,400,000 clones, approximately 94% of which appear only once. The sample was naive CD4+ T cells sorted from blood. The subset: CD45RA+ positively selected. The receptor source for this set is a man between 18 and 29 years old in good health.

The chain links TRBV27 to TRBJ1-6; perhaps TRBD1 as D (5 bases). CDR1 MNHEY and CDR2 SMNVEV come from the germline V gene (reference sequence). This CDR3 comprises 14 residues. Between the trimmed V and J ends, which lost 3 bases and 7 bases, there was a span of 10 bases. CDR3 loop: CASSFFGDNSPLHF. DNA of the CDR3: TGTGCCAGCAGTTTCTTCGGGGACAATTCACCCCTCCACTTT.

The genes are TRBV5-1 and TRBJ2-3, with D possibly TRBD1 on 5 matching bases. Germline lookup yields CDR1 SGHRS and CDR2 YFSETQ. V shed 1 base and J shed 3 bases, with 12 bases lying between them. The CDR3 totals 15 residues. Here the CDR3 DNA reads TGCGCCAGCAGCTTGATAGGGGAAGGAACAGATACGCAGTATTTT. It is translated as CASSLIGEGTDTQYF. Full variable domain (missing parts from reference TRBV5-1 and TRBJ2-3): KAGVTQTPRYLIKTRGQQVTLSCSPISGHRSVSWYQQTPGQGLQFLFEYFSETQRNKGNFPGRFSGRQFSNSRSEMNVSTLELGDSALYLCASSLIGEGTDTQYFGPGTRLTVL.

The CDR3 coding sequence is TGTGCCTGGAGGTCTCAGGCTAATGAAAAACTGTTTTTT. This gives the protein CAWRSQANEKLFF. V and J are TRBV30 and TRBJ1-4; D gene unclear. The length of the CDR3 is 13 residues. Germline CDR1 reads GTSNPN; CDR2 reads SVGIG (reference sequence). Trimming shortened V by 3 bases and J by 3 bases, and 8 bases separated the two germline ends.

This clone has just one count. This chain uses TRBV18 with TRBJ2-5; D unclear. This CDR3 comprises 13 residues. The V end lost 4 bases, the J end lost 5 bases, and 11 bases lay between the germline ends. Germline V lookup: CDR1 KGHSH, CDR2 LQKENI. This CDR3 reads CASSQGNWETQYF. The CDR3 region has the DNA TGTGCCAGCTCACAAGGAAACTGGGAGACCCAGTACTTC.

J is TRBJ2-7 and V is TRBV23-1, with D uncertain. TRBV23-1 is designated an ORF whose function remains uncertain. V lost 9 bases and J 5 bases, leaving 11 bases between the germline ends. This CDR3 spans 11 amino acids. The CDR3 nucleotides read TGCGCCAGGAAGCCGGTCCACGAGCAGTACTTC. Translated, it gives CARKPVHEQYF.

In DNA form, the CDR3 reads TGTGCCAGCAGCTTACGGACTAGCGGAGACTACGAGCAGTACTTC. Its protein is CASSLRTSGDYEQYF. This sequence joins TRBV7-9 and TRBJ2-7, with 10 bases aligning to TRBD2. The CDR3 covers 15 residues. The ends lost 2 bases at V and 3 bases at J; junction bases unmatched: 4. Germline CDR1 and CDR2: SEHNR and FQNEAQ (reference sequence).

The chain links TRBV6-1 to TRBJ1-5; D perhaps matches TRBD1 (5 bases). V was clipped by 5 bases and J by 7 bases, with 15 bases between them. Germline CDR1 and CDR2: MNHNS and SASEGT. This CDR3 is 14 amino acids long. The CDR3 region has the DNA TGTGCCAGCAGTCCGGCGGGGGTCGGGCAGCCCCAGCATTTT. It yields the protein CASSPAGVGQPQHF.

This chain uses TRBV19 with TRBJ1-6; D is uncertain. The V gene lost 11 bases and the J gene lost 9 bases, with 20 bases spanning the gap. The CDR3 has 14 residues. Germline V gene lookup returns CDR1 LNHDA and CDR2 SQIVND (reference sequence). The CDR3 region has the DNA TGTGCCTCCTGGGAGGGTCTAATAAGTTCACCCCTCCACTTT. The encoded protein is CASWEGLISSPLHF.

This chain connects TRBV5-1 to TRBJ2-5, with D tentatively TRBD1 (7 bases). V was pared by 2 bases and J by 5 bases, with 16 bases between. The CDR3 covers 15 residues. CDR1 SGHRS and CDR2 YFSETQ come from the germline V gene. The CDR3 loop reads CASSLIPTGRETQYF. CDR3 DNA: TGCGCCAGCAGCTTAATCCCGACAGGGAGGGAGACCCAGTACTTC.

This clone was found once. The V gene is TRBV11-2, the J gene TRBJ2-1; D call uncertain. The CDR3 contains 13 residues. From germline, CDR1 is SGHAT and CDR2 FQNNGV. V shed 5 bases and J shed 5 bases, with 10 bases lying between them. CDR3 coding DNA: TGTGCCAGCAGCCCAAACACCCACAATGAGCAGTTCTTC. It yields the protein CASSPNTHNEQFF. The complete variable domain, with remaining parts taken from reference TRBV11-2 and TRBJ2-1, reads EAGVAQSPRYKIIEKRQSVAFWCNPISGHATLYWYQQILGQGPKLLIQFQNNGVVDDSQLPKDRFSAERLKGVDSTLKIQPAKLEDSAVYLCASSPNTHNEQFFGPGTRLTVL.

As regards this clone: Germline is not matched at one junction end, which may reflect a read error. The chain is built from TRBV30 and TRBJ1-1; no definite D call. CDR3 length equals 12 residues. The V gene's germline CDR1 is GTSNPN and CDR2 SVGIG (reference sequence). The DNA for the CDR3 is TGTGCCGGGAGTCAGGTATACGCTGAAGCTTTCTTT. Protein: CAGSQVYAEAFF.

This chain connects TRBV11-2 to TRBJ1-1, with D perhaps TRBD1 (5 bases). CDR1 and CDR2 from the germline V gene are SGHAT and FQNNGV. Trimming cost V 0 bases and J 0 bases, with 11 bases left between them. There are 16 residues in the CDR3. The CDR3 is CASSLEGRTLNTEAFF. The CDR3 DNA follows: TGTGCCAGCAGCTTAGAGGGGCGCACCCTGAACACTGAAGCTTTCTTT. Full variable domain (remainder filled in from reference TRBV11-2 and TRBJ1-1): EAGVAQSPRYKIIEKRQSVAFWCNPISGHATLYWYQQILGQGPKLLIQFQNNGVVDDSQLPKDRFSAERLKGVDSTLKIQPAKLEDSAVYLCASSLEGRTLNTEAFFGQGTRLTVV.

The V call is TRBV5-1, the J call TRBJ2-1; TRBD2 matches 7 bases. The V segment lost 6 bases and the J segment 6 bases; nucleotides outside the gene matches: 15. The CDR3 contains 16 residues. Germline assignment: CDR1 SGHRS and CDR2 YFSETQ. CDR3 DNA sequence: TGCGCCAGCACCCTAACGGGAGGCCGACCATCCAATGAGCAGTTCTTC. This encodes CASTLTGGRPSNEQFF.

This clone was seen a handful of times. This chain connects TRBV2 to TRBJ1-5; D is undetermined. Trimming took 3 bases from V and 3 from J, leaving 6 bases between them. CDR1 is SNHLY and CDR2 is FYNNEI in the germline V gene. The CDR3 extends over 13 amino acids. The CDR3 is CASSEEFNQPQHF. CDR3 nucleotides: TGTGCCAGCAGTGAGGAGTTCAATCAGCCCCAGCATTTT. Based on the CDR3 plus reference TRBV2 and TRBJ1-5, the full variable domain is EPEVTQTPSHQVTQMGQEVILRCVPISNHLYFYWYRQILGQKVEFLVSFYNNEISEKSEIFDDQFSVERPDGSNFTLKIRSTKLEDSAMYFCASSEEFNQPQHFGDGTRLSIL.

The gene calls are TRBV5-6 and TRBJ2-7; 9 nucleotides match TRBD1. V lost 3 bases to trimming and J lost 7 bases; unmatched junction nucleotides: 11. Germline V gives CDR1 SGHDT, CDR2 YYEEEE. The CDR3 has 15 residues. DNA of the CDR3: TGTGCCAGCAGCTCGGGACAGGGTGCTCCTAAAGAGCAGTACTTC. As protein: CASSSGQGAPKEQYF.

This chain joins TRBV4-3 and TRBJ1-2; D remains ambiguous. The germline CDR1 and CDR2 sequences are LGHNA and YSLEER. The length of the CDR3 is 13 residues. V lost 0 bases and J 5 bases, leaving 7 bases between the germline ends. The CDR3 DNA sequence: TGCGCCAGCAGCCAAGAACCACATTATGGCTACACCTTC. It translates to CASSQEPHYGYTF.

V and J are TRBV10-3 and TRBJ1-2, with 9 bases identical to TRBD1. The CDR3 runs 14 residues. The ends lost 3 bases at V and 8 bases at J; junction bases unmatched: 7. CDR1 is ENHRY and CDR2 is SYGVKD in the germline V gene. The CDR3 reads CAISDSRTGDGYTF. CDR3 in DNA: TGTGCCATCAGTGACTCACGGACAGGGGACGGCTACACCTTC.

This chain joins TRBV5-1 and TRBJ2-7; 9 positions match TRBD1. The CDR3 runs to 14 residues. CDR1 SGHRS and CDR2 YFSETQ come from the germline V gene. The V and J ends lost 3 bases and 7 bases, in that order; junction bases with no gene match: 8. CDR3 in amino acids: CASSWGQGDGEQYF. The CDR3 region has the DNA TGCGCCAGCAGCTGGGGACAGGGTGATGGGGAGCAGTACTTC.

V gene TRBV5-1 combines with J gene TRBJ1-2, with D perhaps TRBD1 (6 bases). CDR1 and CDR2 (germline): SGHRS, YFSETQ. Deletions cut 0 bases from V and 0 bases from J, with 12 bases between. This CDR3 region has 16 residues. In DNA, the CDR3 is TGCGCCAGCAGCTTGGGAGGTGGGGGCCCTAACTATGGCTACACCTTC. Its translation: CASSLGGGGPNYGYTF.

The chain joins TRBV14 to TRBJ2-5, with D possibly being TRBD1 (7 bases). The CDR3 has 13 amino acids. CDR1 and CDR2 from the germline V gene are SGHDN and FVKESK. V lost 1 base and J lost 5, with 8 bases in between. DNA of the CDR3: TGTGCCAGCAGCCAAGCAGGGGGGGAGACCCAGTACTTC. Residues: CASSQAGGETQYF.

The chain joins TRBV28 to TRBJ1-5; D is uncertain. The CDR3 contains 11 residues. Trimming removed 8 bases from V and 0 bases from J, with 2 bases in between. The germline V gene encodes CDR1 MDHEN and CDR2 SYDVKM. Here the CDR3 reads CASASNQPQHF. The CDR3 nucleotides are TGTGCCAGCGCTAGCAATCAGCCCCAGCATTTT.

The chain is built from TRBV29-1 and TRBJ2-4; 9 bases agree with TRBD2. Germline-derived CDR1 and CDR2 are SQVTM and ANQGSEA. Unmatched junction bases numbered 6, after V lost 0 bases and J lost 9 bases. This CDR3 contains 14 residues. The CDR3 sequence: CSVEDDSGRAIQYF. The CDR3 DNA sequence: TGCAGCGTTGAAGATGATAGCGGGAGAGCCATTCAGTACTTC.

The chain links TRBV10-3 to TRBJ2-7; D possibly matches TRBD1 or TRBD2 (5 bases each). The ends were cut back, 5 bases at V and 2 bases at J, with 16 bases in the middle. The CDR3 extends over 15 amino acids. Germline V gene sequence: CDR1 ENHRY, CDR2 SYGVKD. The CDR3 loop reads CAISPRDARAYEQYF. The CDR3 coding sequence is TGTGCCATCAGTCCTCGGGACGCCAGGGCCTACGAGCAGTACTTC.

The chain links TRBV28 to TRBJ2-1, with D possibly being TRBD1 or TRBD2 (5 bases each). This CDR3 comprises 17 residues. Germline assignment: CDR1 MDHEN and CDR2 SYDVKM. Trimming left V 1 base short and J 3 bases short, with 16 bases between. The CDR3 nucleotides read TGTGCCAGCAGTTTATCCCCCCCCCGGGACGGCTACAATGAGCAGTTCTTC. Its protein product is CASSLSPPRDGYNEQFF.

The count of this clone is one. CDR3 sequence (DNA): TGTGCCAAGGACGGCTGCACTGAAGCTTTCTTT. Its protein is CAKDGCTEAFF. V gene TRBV6-1 combines with J gene TRBJ1-1; D call uncertain. Germline V gene lookup returns CDR1 MNHNS and CDR2 SASEGT. The CDR3 contains 11 residues. V was cut by 10 bases and J by 4 bases, with 10 bases left in between.